This T cell receptor (beta chain) was captured by sequencing in a study of CD8 T cells in ankylosing spondylitis. Germline trimming cut 0 bases from V and 13 bases from J; bases unmatched to any gene: 6. This CDR3 is 13 amino acids long. Germline values: CDR1 SGHDN, CDR2 FVKESK. This clonotype has ten or more counts. The antigen remains undetermined. General study findings and limits: A TCR beta motif made of under 10 highly homologous variants seemed typical of ankylosing spondylitis blood.

TCRdb redid the calling of the 5' RACE reads with MiXCR, one entry per CDR3 protein. This repertoire shows about 460,000 distinct CDR3 sequences, roughly 5.2% found once; its top ten account for under 4.5%. Sequenced material: blood, either unsorted or a sorted T cell fraction (not recorded which). The chain recombines TRBV14 with TRBJ2-1; 7 nucleotides agree with TRBD1. The receptor comes from a male donor with ankylosing spondylitis. The CDR3 is CASSQEVGTVQFF. CDR3 sequence (DNA): TGTGCCAGCAGCCAAGAGGTCGGGACAGTACAGTTCTTC.